The 21 T cell receptor beta chains reported below all come from one sample, sequenced in a study of regulatory T cells in long-lasting Graves disease. With iRepertoire HTBI primers and Arm-PCR of CDR3 regions, TCR beta libraries were built. Each CDR3 protein gets one entry after TCRdb re-called the multiplex PCR reads with MiXCR. The repertoire holds some 500,000 distinct CDR3 sequences, about 16% seen once, with roughly 25% in the top ten. Sample time point: newly diagnosed GD, antithyroid drugs for less than 3 months. Generation of the TCR library employed RNA extracted from PBMCs. A further study also used this sample, focusing on T cells in Graves' hyperthyroidism and ophthalmopathy.

The sequences come from peripheral blood mononuclear cells (PBMCs), collected at new diagnosis, from a patient treated with antithyroid drugs. The receptors stem from a middle-aged woman with Graves disease.

This clonotype came up a few times. The chain employs TRBV18 and TRBJ1-2; 8 nucleotides line up with TRBD1. Germline V lookup: CDR1 KGHSH, CDR2 LQKENI. Trimming at V came to 4 bases and at J to 4 bases, leaving 14 bases not matched to a gene. This CDR3 comprises 17 residues. CDR3 region: CASSRVRGRGLSYGYTF. CDR3 coding DNA: TGTGCCAGCTCACGAGTCAGGGGGCGCGGTCTTAGCTATGGCTACACCTTC.

This clonotype was observed at least ten times. This chain uses TRBV15 with TRBJ1-5; D unclear. Germline-derived CDR1 and CDR2 are LNHNV and YYDKDF (reference sequence). The CDR3 covers 14 residues. V shed 1 base and J shed 2 bases, with 6 bases lying between them. The CDR3, as DNA: TGTGCCACCAGCAGAGGAGAGGGCAATCAGCCCCAGCATTTT. It translates to CATSRGEGNQPQHF. Looking up the rest from reference TRBV15 and TRBJ1-5 gives the full variable domain: DAMVIQNPRYQVTQFGKPVTLSCSQTLNHNVMYWYQQKSSQAPKLLFHYYDKDFNNEADTPDNFQSRRPNTSFCFLDIRSPGLGDTAMYLCATSRGEGNQPQHFGDGTRLSIL.

Ten or more counts support this clonotype. This rearrangement joins TRBV7-8 to TRBJ2-7, with 9 bases matching TRBD1. Germline values: CDR1 SGHVS, CDR2 FQNEAQ. V shed 5 bases, J shed 2 bases, and the junction held 7 bases outside the gene matches. This CDR3 comprises 15 residues. CDR3 loop: CASSRPGTGTYEQYF. In nucleotides, the CDR3 is TGTGCCAGCAGCCGACCCGGGACAGGGACCTACGAGCAGTACTTC.

This clonotype was picked up many times. The chain links TRBV6-1 to TRBJ1-5; possible D gene TRBD1, 6 bases. CDR1 is MNHNS and CDR2 is SASEGT in the germline V gene. The CDR3 runs 13 residues. Trimming took off 3 bases at V and 6 bases at J, with 9 bases between the two ends. In DNA, the CDR3 is TGTGCCAGCAGTGACGGGGGGCGTCAGCCCCAGCATTTT. Encoded protein: CASSDGGRQPQHF.

The chain joins TRBV7-3 to TRBJ2-5; 8 bases are shared with TRBD1. Germline assignment: CDR1 SGHTA and CDR2 FQGTGA. The CDR3 has 15 amino acids. Unmatched junction bases numbered 17, after V lost 6 bases and J lost 11 bases. As DNA, the CDR3 is TGTGCCAGCAGTTTCGGACAGGGCTCCTACAATGAGCAGTACTTC. It translates to CASSFGQGSYNEQYF.

This clonotype was detected ten times or more. This chain links TRBV6-2 or TRBV6-3 with TRBJ1-1; 8 bases fit TRBD1. The CDR3 totals 13 residues. V gave up 8 bases and J gave up 1 base; unmatched junction bases: 3. In germline, CDR1 is MNHEY, CDR2 SVGEGT. Here the CDR3 reads CASSRGPNTEAFF. Written as DNA, the CDR3 is TGTGCCAGCTCCAGGGGGCCGAACACTGAAGCTTTCTTT.

This clonotype came up a few times. The CDR3 region is CASSLAGGERTNYGYTF. The CDR3 DNA reads as TGCGCCAGCAGCTTGGCGGGGGGGGAACGCACGAACTATGGCTACACCTTC. The chain combines TRBV5-1 with TRBJ1-2, with D perhaps TRBD1 (5 bases). This CDR3 comprises 17 residues. Germline V gene lookup returns CDR1 SGHRS and CDR2 YFSETQ. V lost 0 bases, J lost 2 bases, and 17 bases lay in between.

This clonotype was found a few times. The chain couples TRBV7-3 to TRBJ1-2, with D uncertain. V was pared by 1 base and J by 4 bases, with 7 bases between. Germline lookup yields CDR1 SGHTA and CDR2 FQGTGA. The CDR3 runs 13 residues. The CDR3 is CASSLKAGYGYTF. Written as DNA, the CDR3 is TGTGCCAGCAGCTTAAAAGCCGGCTATGGCTACACCTTC.

The rearrangement joins TRBV28 to TRBJ1-4; TRBD1 agrees at 9 bases. CDR1 is MDHEN, CDR2 SYDVKM, per germline. With 2 bases clipped from V and 6 bases from J, the junction kept 4 bases outside the gene matches. The CDR3 sequence is 15 residues long. The CDR3 here is CASSLKDRGYEKLFF. DNA for the CDR3: TGTGCCAGCAGTTTAAAGGACAGGGGTTATGAAAAACTGTTTTTT.

The genes are TRBV5-1 and TRBJ2-7, with D perhaps given as TRBD1 or TRBD2 (5 bases each). V dropped 0 bases and J dropped 3 bases, with 10 bases sitting between them. This CDR3 region has 14 residues. From germline, CDR1 is SGHRS and CDR2 YFSETQ. The CDR3: CASSLAGTNYEQYF. DNA of the CDR3: TGCGCCAGCAGCTTGGCCGGGACGAACTACGAGCAGTACTTC.

This chain's CDR3 is CASSMRDARTDTQYF. For the CDR3, the DNA is TGTGCCAGTAGTATGAGGGACGCCCGCACAGATACGCAGTATTTT. The rearrangement links TRBV19 to TRBJ2-3; D is tentatively TRBD1 or TRBD2 (5 bases each). The germline CDR1 and CDR2 sequences are LNHDA and SQIVND (reference sequence). The V and J ends lost 3 bases and 1 base respectively, with 11 bases between them. This CDR3 contains 15 residues.

This clonotype was counted ten times or more. The chain employs TRBV20-1 and TRBJ2-7; TRBD2 matches at 13 bases. From germline, CDR1 is DFQATT and CDR2 SNEGSKA (reference sequence). V lost 6 bases to trimming and J lost 1 base; unmatched junction nucleotides: 3. This CDR3 has 14 amino acids. The CDR3 DNA sequence: TGCAGTGCCACGGGACTAGCGGGGTCCTACGAGCAGTACTTC. It encodes CSATGLAGSYEQYF.

This clonotype was seen repeatedly, ten times or more. The chain recombines TRBV6-1 with TRBJ2-1, with D perhaps matching TRBD2 (5 bases). V lost 8 bases and J lost 3, with 11 bases in between. The CDR3 runs 13 residues. Germline CDR1 and CDR2: MNHNS and SASEGT. The CDR3 is CASLGLIYNEQFF. CDR3 nucleotides: TGTGCCAGCCTCGGACTGATCTACAATGAGCAGTTCTTC.

This clonotype was counted only a few times. The chain couples TRBV2 to TRBJ2-1; perhaps TRBD1 as D (6 bases). From germline, CDR1 is SNHLY and CDR2 FYNNEI. V lost 8 bases to trimming and J lost 8 bases, with 22 bases between them. The CDR3 covers 15 residues. The CDR3 DNA reads as TGTGCCAGCGGATCATACTCGACAGGTTTACATGAGCAGTTCTTC. Residues: CASGSYSTGLHEQFF.

The rearrangement uses TRBV20-1 and TRBJ2-4, with 12 bases lining up with TRBD2. Near its end, the DNA agrees better with TRBJ2-1, so the J call may be wrong. The CDR3 is 16 residues long. Germline lookup yields CDR1 DFQATT and CDR2 SNEGSKA (reference sequence). The CDR3 loop is CSARDPLAGGRETQFF. The CDR3 DNA is TGCAGTGCTAGAGATCCGCTAGCGGGGGGGCGGGAGACCCAGTTCTTC.

This clonotype came up a few times. The rearrangement joins TRBV18 to TRBJ2-6, with no clear D. The CDR3 loop spans 17 amino acids. The germline V gene has CDR1 KGHSH and CDR2 LQKENI. V was trimmed by 3 bases and J by 4 bases, leaving 16 bases between them. This CDR3 reads CASSPIPPQSGANVLTF. The CDR3, as DNA: TGTGCCAGCTCACCCATCCCCCCGCAGTCGGGGGCCAACGTCCTGACTTTC.

The V gene is TRBV28, the J gene TRBJ1-1; D unresolved. Germline V lookup: CDR1 MDHEN, CDR2 SYDVKM. The CDR3 has 12 amino acids. V was pared by 5 bases and J by 4 bases, with 8 bases between. CDR3 sequence reads: CASSVIPTEAFF. The DNA of the CDR3 is TGTGCCAGCAGTGTTATTCCCACTGAAGCTTTCTTT.

This clonotype has more than one count but fewer than ten. This rearrangement joins TRBV6-1 to TRBJ1-4, with 10 bases lining up with TRBD1. CDR1 MNHNS and CDR2 SASEGT come from the germline V gene. V shed 5 bases, J shed 4 bases, and the junction held 7 bases outside the gene matches. CDR3 length equals 16 residues. DNA for the CDR3: TGTGCCAGCAGTCTCCAGTGGACAGGGGGTAATGAAAAACTGTTTTTT. Translation: CASSLQWTGGNEKLFF.

This chain links TRBV28 with TRBJ2-7; 11 bases are shared with TRBD1. Germline CDR1 MDHEN, CDR2 SYDVKM. The J segment lost 2 bases and the V segment lost 6 bases, leaving 6 bases of the junction unmatched. The CDR3 contains 15 residues. The chain's CDR3 is CASSLPGQGAYEQYF. Here the CDR3 DNA reads TGTGCCAGCAGCCTTCCGGGACAGGGGGCCTACGAGCAGTACTTC.

The gene calls are TRBV6-9 and TRBJ2-1; perhaps TRBD1 as D (5 bases). The V gene lost 3 bases and the J gene lost 7 bases, with 19 bases spanning the gap. Germline values: CDR1 MNHGY, CDR2 SVAAGI. CDR3 length equals 16 residues. The CDR3 region has the DNA TGTGCCAGCAGTTACCTCGACAGAAAGCGAGTGAATGAGCAGTTCTTC. Its protein is CASSYLDRKRVNEQFF.

This clonotype came up many times. This chain uses TRBV7-2 with TRBJ2-7; TRBD2 agrees at 10 bases. V shed 0 bases and J 5 bases; nucleotides not matched to a gene: 16. The germline gives CDR1 SGHTA, CDR2 FQGNSA. The CDR3 loop spans 19 amino acids. The CDR3 loop reads CASSLALRGTAGGPHEQYF. Here the CDR3 DNA reads TGTGCCAGCAGCTTAGCTCTGCGGGGGACAGCGGGGGGGCCCCACGAGCAGTACTTC.